These T cell receptor beta chains were read from a single sample in a study of T cell repertoires in aging, cancer and after chemotherapy. TCRdb itself ran the multiplex PCR reads through MiXCR, one entry per CDR3 protein. This table holds more than 9,000 distinct CDR3 sequences, about 32% found once. Specimen: blood. The receptors originated from a human donor in good health. CDR3s include the opening cysteine and the closing phenylalanine or tryptophan. A D gene is named only where the DNA matches it firmly. Clone size is stated in some rows and not others, as once, few, many or a class when expanded.

14,TRBV19,TRBJ1-1,-,-,TGTGCCAGTGATGAGGGACGGATGAACACTGAAGCTTTCTTT,CASDEGRMNTEAFF
16,TRBV5-4,TRBJ2-6,-,-,TGTGCCAGCAGCTTGGGGTGGTCGGCTGGGGCCAACGTCCTGACTTTC,CASSLGWSAGANVLTF
15,TRBV5-1,TRBJ1-6,-,-,TGCGCCAGCAGCGCCGGACAGTACGGCAATTCACCCCTCCACTTT,CASSAGQYGNSPLHF
16,TRBV19,TRBJ2-1,medium-sized,TRBD2,TGTGCCAGTACCAACGCCAGGACTAGCGAAAACAATGAGCAGTTCTTC,CASTNARTSENNEQFF
14,TRBV7-2,TRBJ1-5,-,TRBD1,TGTGCCAACAGCAGGACAGGGTATAATCAGCCCCAGCATTTT,CANSRTGYNQPQHF
16,TRBV7-2,TRBJ1-3,-,-,TGTGCCAGCAGCTTAGTAACGGGCAGCTCTGGAAACACCATATATTTT,CASSLVTGSSGNTIYF
18,TRBV20-1,TRBJ1-5,-,-,TGCAGTGCTAGAGGGGGTGCCCCGGGGGCGTATAGCAATCAGCCCCAGCATTTT,CSARGGAPGAYSNQPQHF
15,TRBV5-4,TRBJ1-1,-,-,TGTGCCAGCAGCTTGCTGGGGGGTGGGGACACTGAAGCTTTCTTT,CASSLLGGGDTEAFF
13,TRBV6-6,TRBJ2-7,few,-,TGTGCCAGCAGTTACGAACAGGGCGACGAGCAGTACTTC,CASSYEQGDEQYF
13,TRBV6-1,TRBJ1-2,-,-,TGTGCCAGCAGTGAAAGGGTCGGGGACGGCTACACCTTC,CASSERVGDGYTF
18,TRBV10-3,TRBJ2-1,-,-,TGTGCCATCAGTGAGTCGATCCTTTCGGGAGCTGGGTACAATGAGCAGTTCTTC,CAISESILSGAGYNEQFF
16,TRBV30,TRBJ1-1,-,-,TGTGCCTGGCCACTACCAGTACGAAACCGGGACTTTGAAGCTTTCTTT,CAWPLPVRNRDFEAFF
15,TRBV10-3,TRBJ2-1,-,-,TGTGCCATCAGTGGGTCGGGCGGGACAAACAATGAGCAGTTCTTC,CAISGSGGTNNEQFF
14,TRBV12-3/TRBV12-4,TRBJ1-1,-,-,TGTGCCAGCAGTCAAAGGGGGGGGAACACTGAAGCTTTCTTT,CASSQRGGNTEAFF
16,TRBV30,TRBJ1-3,-,-,TGTGCCTGGAGCCCGAAGGGCAGAAGCTCTGGAAACACCATATATTTT,CAWSPKGRSSGNTIYF
12,TRBV18,TRBJ1-1,-,-,TGTGCCAGCCCCGCGGGGGGGACTGAAGCTTTCTTT,CASPAGGTEAFF
13,TRBV6-5,TRBJ2-1,medium-sized,TRBD1,TGTGCCAGCAGTCAACAGGGGCGCAATGAGCAGTTCTTC,CASSQQGRNEQFF
14,TRBV12-3/TRBV12-4,TRBJ1-2,-,-,TGTGCCAGCAGCGGACCGCGGAGGGCCTATGGCTACACCTTC,CASSGPRRAYGYTF
16,TRBV5-1,TRBJ1-6,-,-,TGCGCCAGCAGCTTGAGACAGCGCGACTCGCTCGATCCCCTCCACTTT,CASSLRQRDSLDPLHF
16,TRBV5-6,TRBJ1-2,once,-,TGTGCCAGCAGCCCTGGAGACATGGAACTCTCCAATGGCTACACCTTC,CASSPGDMELSNGYTF
14,TRBV12-3/TRBV12-4,TRBJ1-5,-,-,TGTGCCAGCAGCTTCGGACCAGGCGGTCAGCCCCAGCATTTT,CASSFGPGGQPQHF
13,TRBV29-1,TRBJ2-7,medium-sized,-,TGCAGCATACTACAGGGGGGGTCCTACGAGCAGTACTTC,CSILQGGSYEQYF
13,TRBV5-6,TRBJ1-3,few,-,TGTGCCAGCAGCTCCGGACCCGAGAACACCATATATTTT,CASSSGPENTIYF
12,TRBV13,TRBJ2-3,-,-,TGTGCCAGCAGCTTAGGGGCAGATACGCAGTATTTT,CASSLGADTQYF
15,TRBV15,TRBJ1-5,-,-,TGTGCCACCAGCAGAGATAAAGGGTTCAATCAGCCCCAGCATTTT,CATSRDKGFNQPQHF
16,TRBV5-1,TRBJ2-3,-,TRBD2,TGCGCCAGCAGGGGGACTAGCGGGAGTGGGGCAGATACGCAGTATTTT,CASRGTSGSGADTQYF
14,TRBV11-3,TRBJ2-2,-,-,TGTGCCAGCAGACCGGGACAAACCACCGGGGAGCTGTTTTTT,CASRPGQTTGELFF
16,TRBV27,TRBJ2-1,few,TRBD2,TGTGCCAGCAGTTTATCGGCTAGCGGGATCTACAATGAGCAGTTCTTC,CASSLSASGIYNEQFF
15,TRBV6-1,TRBJ2-1,few,TRBD2,TGTGCCAGCAGTGAACTAGCGGGTTACTACAATGAGCAGTTCTTC,CASSELAGYYNEQFF